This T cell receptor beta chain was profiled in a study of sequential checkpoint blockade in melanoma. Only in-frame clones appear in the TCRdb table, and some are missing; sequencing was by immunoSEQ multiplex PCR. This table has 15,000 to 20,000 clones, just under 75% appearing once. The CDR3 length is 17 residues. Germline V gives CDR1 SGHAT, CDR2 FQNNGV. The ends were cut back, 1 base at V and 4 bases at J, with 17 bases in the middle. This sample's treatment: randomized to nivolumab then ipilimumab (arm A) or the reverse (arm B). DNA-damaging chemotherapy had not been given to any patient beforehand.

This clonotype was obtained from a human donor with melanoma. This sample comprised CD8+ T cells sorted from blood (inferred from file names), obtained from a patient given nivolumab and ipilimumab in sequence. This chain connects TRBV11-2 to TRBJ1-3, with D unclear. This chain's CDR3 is CASSLVREASPGNTIYF. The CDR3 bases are TGTGCCAGCAGCTTAGTACGAGAGGCCTCCCCAGGAAACACCATATATTTT.